The rows below give T cell receptor beta chains drawn from one sample of a study of OX40 agonist ivuxolimab in advanced cancers. The protocol was immunoSEQ multiplex PCR, while the TCRdb copy is restricted to in-frame clones and leaves out a portion. Here the sample spans around 100,000 clones, nearly 90% being singletons. Sequenced here: CD4+ or CD8+ T cells sorted from blood, sampled in a trial of the OX40 agonist ivuxolimab. The receptors were sampled from an adult with an advanced solid tumor such as melanoma, head and neck, liver or kidney cancer. Each CDR3 is given with its conserved first and last residue. The D gene is left open where the match is weak. A clone size is listed for some rows: how often the clone was seen (once, few, many), or a class if it is expanded.

D gene	J gene	clone size	V gene	CDR3 length	CDR3 protein	CDR3 DNA
-	TRBJ2-7	few	TRBV6-1	13	CASSKHVTYEQYF	TGTGCCAGCAGCAAACACGTGACCTACGAGCAGTACTTC
TRBD1	TRBJ2-7	-	TRBV6-6	14	CASSPGQGVYEQYF	TGTGCCAGCAGCCCGGGACAGGGGGTCTACGAGCAGTACTTC
-	TRBJ2-3	once	TRBV11-1	15	CASSLIRAATDTQYF	TGTGCCAGCAGCTTAATCCGAGCGGCGACAGATACGCAGTATTTT
-	TRBJ2-1	-	TRBV18	13	CASSPGLADEQFF	TGTGCCAGCTCACCGGGTCTCGCCGATGAGCAGTTCTTC
-	TRBJ1-2	-	TRBV5-1	16	CASSPLTPGVSYGYTF	TGCGCCAGCAGCCCGCTTACACCGGGAGTTAGCTATGGCTACACCTTC
-	TRBJ2-7	-	TRBV5-6	14	CASRLGGGSYEQYF	TGTGCCAGCAGGCTGGGGGGTGGGTCCTACGAGCAGTACTTC
-	TRBJ2-7	-	TRBV28	13	CASSLGRHNEQYF	TGTGCCAGCAGTTTAGGGAGGCACAACGAGCAGTACTTC
-	TRBJ2-7	-	TRBV7-8	14	CASSLGRRGRGQYF	TGTGCCAGCAGCTTAGGCAGGAGGGGTCGTGGGCAGTACTTC
TRBD2	TRBJ2-7	once	TRBV10-3	16	CAISESRLAANYEQYF	TGTGCCATCAGTGAGTCGAGGCTAGCGGCCAACTACGAGCAGTACTTC
-	TRBJ2-3	-	TRBV11-1	14	CASSLSRGTDTQYF	TGTGCCAGCAGCTTATCGAGAGGCACAGATACGCAGTATTTT
-	TRBJ1-4	-	TRBV4-1	15	CASSLSGGREEKLFF	TGCGCCAGCAGCCTGAGTGGGGGGCGCGAAGAGAAACTGTTTTTT
-	TRBJ2-7	-	TRBV5-1	15	CASSMASGPPYEQYF	TGCGCCAGCAGCATGGCCTCTGGGCCCCCCTACGAGCAGTACTTC
TRBD2	TRBJ2-2	-	TRBV6-1	15	CASIWPSGNTGELFF	TGTGCCAGCATTTGGCCTAGCGGGAACACCGGGGAGCTGTTTTTT
-	TRBJ1-4	-	TRBV2	14	CASGGQGAGEKLFF	TGTGCCAGCGGCGGGCAGGGTGCCGGTGAAAAACTGTTTTTT
-	TRBJ2-3	once	TRBV18	17	CASSSYTVRASTDTQYF	TGTGCCAGCTCATCCTATACGGTACGAGCTAGCACAGATACGCAGTATTTT
-	TRBJ1-2	-	TRBV5-1	13	CASSLADGYGYTF	TGCGCCAGCAGCTTGGCGGACGGCTATGGCTACACCTTC
TRBD1	TRBJ1-1	once	TRBV5-4	14	CASSQGQWDTEAFF	TGTGCCAGCAGTCAGGGACAGTGGGACACTGAAGCTTTCTTT
-	TRBJ1-4	-	TRBV28	15	CASSLSGVANEKLFF	TGTGCCAGCAGTTTATCCGGGGTAGCTAATGAAAAACTGTTTTTT
-	TRBJ2-5	-	TRBV7-2	11	CASSLLETQYF	TGTGCCAGCAGCTTACTAGAGACCCAGTACTTC
TRBD1	TRBJ1-6	-	TRBV6-5	15	CASSYSGQSNSPLHF	TGTGCCAGCAGTTACTCGGGACAGAGTAATTCACCCCTCCACTTT
-	TRBJ1-1	few	TRBV5-1	14	CASIQGPGNTEAFF	TGCGCCAGCATCCAGGGACCGGGGAACACTGAAGCTTTCTTT
-	TRBJ2-7	-	TRBV29-1	11	CSVAESYEQYF	TGCAGCGTGGCCGAATCCTACGAGCAGTACTTC
TRBD1	TRBJ1-2	-	TRBV27	15	CASKPRPGQSYGYTF	TGTGCCAGCAAACCGAGACCGGGACAGTCCTATGGCTACACCTTC
-	TRBJ1-1	-	TRBV6-1	14	CASYGGRVNTEAFF	TGTGCCAGCTACGGTGGCAGGGTAAACACTGAAGCTTTCTTT
-	TRBJ1-4	-	TRBV6-5	15	CASSYGNVPNEKLFF	TGTGCCAGCAGTTACGGGAATGTCCCAAATGAAAAACTGTTTTTT
-	TRBJ2-1	-	TRBV11-2	16	CASSWVKGWSYNEQFF	TGTGCCAGCAGCTGGGTGAAAGGGTGGTCCTACAATGAGCAGTTCTTC
-	TRBJ2-7	-	TRBV7-8	13	CASSFSEKGEQYF	TGTGCCAGCAGCTTTTCAGAGAAGGGGGAGCAGTACTTC
-	TRBJ1-5	-	TRBV6-1	16	CASSGPGQNSNQPQHF	TGTGCCAGCAGTGGACCGGGACAAAATAGCAATCAGCCCCAGCATTTT
TRBD2	TRBJ2-5	-	TRBV6-1	18	CASSETGGGGRRQETQYF	TGTGCCAGCAGTGAAACCGGGGGGGGCGGGAGACGCCAAGAGACCCAGTACTTC